This TCR beta chain was captured in a study of T cells after yellow fever vaccination. Study summary: Low-cell-number fractions underwent preparation using SMART-Seq v4 Ultra Low Input.

This CDR3 region has 13 residues. V lost 5 bases to trimming and J lost 4 bases, with 9 bases between them. Per germline, CDR1 SGHAT and CDR2 FQNNGV. Template switching with 5'RACE generated the TCR cDNA and added a universal primer site and UMIs. MiXCR, run by TCRdb on the 5' RACE reads, gives a single entry per CDR3 protein. The sample consists of about 47,000 distinct CDR3 sequences, roughly 7.3% of them appearing once. This clonotype was detected many times. Its antigen is not identified. Study findings and constraints: Most clones from primary vaccination resurfaced after the booster (approximately 96% CD4, less than 90% CD8).

The rearrangement links TRBV11-2 to TRBJ1-5; D remains ambiguous. Source: CD8+ T cells sorted from PBMCs, taken around 16 days after the first yellow fever vaccination. The sequence came from a man younger than 30 who received the YFV17D yellow fever vaccine. The CDR3 loop is CASSAAGNQPQHF. In DNA, the CDR3 is TGTGCCAGCAGCGCAGCCGGGAATCAGCCCCAGCATTTT.